A selection of T cell receptor beta chains follows, all from one sample in a study of CD8 T cells in ankylosing spondylitis. TCRdb re-called the 5' RACE reads with MiXCR, one entry per CDR3 protein. Here the sample spans about 64,000 distinct CDR3 sequences, 6.2% being singletons. Sequencing was performed on synovial fluid, either unsorted or a sorted T cell fraction (not recorded which). These receptors were taken from a male donor with ankylosing spondylitis. CDR3s include the opening cysteine and the closing phenylalanine or tryptophan. A D gene is named only where the DNA matches it firmly. Part of the rows lack a size; the others show once, few, many or a class for expanded clones.

TRBV15,TRBJ2-7,many,NA,TGTGCCACCAGCAGAGGAGGGGACGGGGAATCGAGCTCCTACGAGCAGTACTTC,CATSRGGDGESSSYEQYF
TRBV7-9,TRBJ1-4,many,TRBD1,TGTGCCAGCAGCTCGAATAACAGGGGGCAACTGTTTTTT,CASSSNNRGQLFF
TRBV20-1,TRBJ1-3,many,NA,TGCAGTGTTCCGGCAGGCCGCGACGGCACCATATATTTT,CSVPAGRDGTIYF
TRBV3-1,TRBJ2-3,NA,TRBD2,TGTGCCAGCAGCCGACTAGCGGGAGCAGATACGCAGTATTTT,CASSRLAGADTQYF
TRBV7-3,TRBJ2-3,few,NA,TGTGCCAGCAGCTTAAGGGGAGCGGGCCTCACAGATACGCAGTATTTT,CASSLRGAGLTDTQYF
TRBV18,TRBJ2-4,many,NA,TGTGCCAGCTCACCACCTGATTCTCGGGGGAACATTCAGTACTTC,CASSPPDSRGNIQYF
TRBV2,TRBJ2-3,NA,NA,TGTGCCAGCAGCGCGCCAGCCGGGTTCCCAGATACGCAGTATTTT,CASSAPAGFPDTQYF
TRBV7-2,TRBJ2-3,few,NA,TGTGCCAGCAGCTTTGTGACTACAGATACGCAGTATTTT,CASSFVTTDTQYF
TRBV4-2,TRBJ2-2,NA,TRBD1,TGTGCCAGCTTAAGGGGGCAGGGGAGCACCGGGGAGCTGTTTTTT,CASLRGQGSTGELFF
TRBV27,TRBJ2-5,NA,NA,TGTGCCAGCAGTCCCACTCGGGGGCGGGAGACCCAGTACTTC,CASSPTRGRETQYF
TRBV18,TRBJ1-1,few,NA,TGTGCCAGCTCAAGGACAGAGATGAACACTGAAGCTTTCTTT,CASSRTEMNTEAFF
TRBV5-8,TRBJ2-6,many,NA,TGTGCCAGCAGCTTTGGGTCTGGGGCCAACGTCCTGACTTTC,CASSFGSGANVLTF
TRBV20-1,TRBJ1-2,NA,NA,TGCAGTGCTAGAAGCAGACTATATGGCTACACCTTC,CSARSRLYGYTF
TRBV4-3,TRBJ2-1,few,TRBD1,TGCGCCAGCAGCCAAGAACACGGGACAGGGGAGGTAAATGAGCAGTTCTTC,CASSQEHGTGEVNEQFF
TRBV10-3,TRBJ2-2,many,NA,TGTGCCATCAGTGAGTCGGGGCAGACCGGGGAGCTGTTTTTT,CAISESGQTGELFF
TRBV6-2/TRBV6-3,TRBJ2-1,many,TRBD2,TGTGCCAGCAGACCGGGACTAGCGGGAGGACGCTACAATGAGCAGTTCTTC,CASRPGLAGGRYNEQFF
TRBV7-2,TRBJ2-2,many,NA,TGTGCCAGCAGCTTAGGGGGGCGAATCGGGGAGCTGTTTTTT,CASSLGGRIGELFF
TRBV11-3,TRBJ1-1,few,NA,TGTGCCAGCACCCGAGGCACTGAAGCTTTCTTT,CASTRGTEAFF
TRBV18,TRBJ1-1,NA,NA,TGTGCCAGCTCACCGGGCAGGGGGAACACTGAAGCTTTCTTT,CASSPGRGNTEAFF
TRBV20-1,TRBJ2-5,many,TRBD2,TGCAGTGCCGTGGCGGGAGTAGAGACCCAGTACTTC,CSAVAGVETQYF
TRBV20-1,TRBJ1-6,many,NA,TGCAGTGCTAGTTTGGAACCGGATAATTCACCCCTCCACTTT,CSASLEPDNSPLHF
TRBV12-3/TRBV12-4,TRBJ1-1,many,NA,TGTGCCAGCAGTTTACAGAGTTACACTGAAGCTTTCTTT,CASSLQSYTEAFF
TRBV12-5,TRBJ1-1,few,NA,TGTGCTAGTGGTGACAGCTGGGGGACTGAAGCTTTCTTT,CASGDSWGTEAFF
TRBV5-5,TRBJ2-3,many,TRBD2,TGTGCCAGCAGCCCTCGGGCGGGAGGGGGCACAGATACGCAGTATTTT,CASSPRAGGGTDTQYF
TRBV5-1,TRBJ2-5,few,NA,TGCGCCAGCAGCTTGGCCGGTTTCAGGTTGGCGGAGACCCAGTACTTC,CASSLAGFRLAETQYF
TRBV4-2,TRBJ2-1,many,NA,TGTGCCAGCAGCCAAGCGGGGGGCTCGGGGAGTGAGCAGTTCTTC,CASSQAGGSGSEQFF
TRBV7-2,TRBJ1-1,many,NA,TGTGCCAGCAGCATAACGGGACACTTGAACACTGAAGCTTTCTTT,CASSITGHLNTEAFF
TRBV6-5,TRBJ2-5,medium-sized,TRBD1,TGTGCCAGCAGTTACTCGTTGGGGACAGGGGCCGGAGAGACCCAGTACTTC,CASSYSLGTGAGETQYF
TRBV7-9,TRBJ1-2,many,NA,TGTGCCAGCACCCCTAGAGGACCCCGCCACGGCTACACCTTC,CASTPRGPRHGYTF
TRBV28,TRBJ2-5,NA,TRBD1,TGTGCCAGCAAGCAGACAGGGGGAGGTCAAGAGACCCAGTACTTC,CASKQTGGGQETQYF
TRBV4-3,TRBJ1-3,NA,NA,TGCGCCAGCAGCCTCATTTCAGGGGAGACTGGAAACACCATATATTTT,CASSLISGETGNTIYF